These 24 T cell receptor beta chains originate from one sample sequenced in a study of OX40 agonist ivuxolimab in advanced cancers. Sequenced by immunoSEQ multiplex PCR; TCRdb stores in-frame clones only, minus some. The table includes roughly 66,000 clones, about 85% detected once. Sequencing used CD4+ or CD8+ T cells sorted from blood, obtained in a trial of the OX40 agonist ivuxolimab. The receptors were sampled from an adult with an advanced solid tumor such as melanoma, head and neck, liver or kidney cancer.

The chain has TRBV6-1 and TRBJ2-4; 8 nucleotides agree with TRBD2. Trimming cost V 1 base and J 3 bases; bases outside gene matches: 5. Germline lookup yields CDR1 MNHNS and CDR2 SASEGT. The CDR3 is 16 amino acids. The CDR3 DNA reads TGTGCCAGCAGTGAAGAGGATAGCGGGGTCAAAAACATTCAGTACTTC. Protein sequence: CASSEEDSGVKNIQYF.

The chain uses TRBV18 and TRBJ2-1; 10 bases are shared with TRBD2. CDR1 KGHSH and CDR2 LQKENI come from the germline V gene. There are 14 residues in the CDR3. J lost 6 bases, V lost 1 base, and 0 bases had no gene match. The CDR3 here is CASSPQRGGNEQFF. In nucleotides, the CDR3 is TGTGCCAGCTCACCACAGCGGGGGGGCAATGAGCAGTTCTTC.

The chain has TRBV7-2 and TRBJ2-3; TRBD2 matches 12 bases. Germline values: CDR1 SGHTA, CDR2 FQGNSA. V trimming: 2 bases; J trimming: 2 bases; junction bases outside the gene matches: 8. The CDR3 has 18 amino acids. DNA for the CDR3: TGTGCCAGCAGCTTATTGGCTAGCGGGGGGGTCGACACAGATACGCAGTATTTT. Amino acid sequence: CASSLLASGGVDTDTQYF. Complete variable domain (other parts from reference TRBV7-2 and TRBJ2-3): GAGVSQSPSNKVTEKGKDVELRCDPISGHTALYWYRQSLGQGLEFLIYFQGNSAPDKSGLPSDRFSAERTGGSVSTLTIQRTQQEDSAVYLCASSLLASGGVDTDTQYFGPGTRLTVL.

This sequence joins TRBV6-1 and TRBJ1-4; a weak D match, TRBD1 (6 bases). The CDR3 totals 15 residues. V was trimmed by 3 bases and J by 8 bases, leaving 16 bases between them. Germline loops: CDR1 MNHNS, CDR2 SASEGT. The CDR3 DNA sequence: TGTGCCAGCAGTGATACAGGGAGGATAGGCGAAAAACTGTTTTTT. This encodes CASSDTGRIGEKLFF.

The chain combines TRBV13 with TRBJ2-5; no definite D call. Trimming took off 1 base at V and 5 bases at J, with 2 bases between the two ends. CDR3 length: 11 residues. The germline V gene encodes CDR1 PRHDT and CDR2 FYEKMQ (reference sequence). Written as DNA, the CDR3 is TGTGCCAGCAGCTTAGCTGAGACCCAGTACTTC. Residues: CASSLAETQYF.

The chain combines TRBV21-1 with TRBJ1-1. TRBV21-1 is classified as a pseudogene. The CDR3 covers 16 residues. The CDR3 reads CASSLPGRIGYTEAFF. DNA of the CDR3: TGTGCCAGCAGCTTACCGGGACGGATTGGGTACACTGAAGCTTTCTTT.

V is TRBV4-1 and J is TRBJ1-2; D perhaps matches TRBD1 (5 bases). CDR3 length equals 16 residues. Germline V gene lookup returns CDR1 MGHRA and CDR2 YSYEKL. Trimming removed 0 bases from V and 7 bases from J, with 18 bases in between. CDR3 nucleotides: TGCGCCAGCAGCCAAGATCGGTCGGGGGTCCAGCGTGGCTACACCTTC. It codes for CASSQDRSGVQRGYTF.

This chain connects TRBV29-1 to TRBJ1-1, with TRBD1 identical over 9 bases. CDR1 and CDR2 from the germline V gene are SQVTM and ANQGSEA. The CDR3 runs 12 residues. V lost 6 bases and J lost 5; bases outside the gene matches: 4. CDR3 protein: CSVDRGGTEAFF. CDR3 sequence (DNA): TGCAGCGTGGACAGGGGTGGTACTGAAGCTTTCTTT.

The CDR3 sequence: CASLPGDTEAFF. The CDR3 bases are TGTGCCAGCTTACCGGGGGACACTGAAGCTTTCTTT. This chain joins TRBV18 and TRBJ1-1; perhaps TRBD1 as D (5 bases). The germline V and J ends were trimmed by 7 bases and 3 bases, with 9 bases remaining between them. Germline V gene sequence: CDR1 KGHSH, CDR2 LQKENI. CDR3 length: 12 amino acids.

The chain uses TRBV29-1 and TRBJ1-1, with a possible D match to TRBD1 (5 bases). This CDR3 has 11 amino acids. Trimming pared 2 bases from V and 5 bases from J, leaving 6 bases between. Germline V gives CDR1 SQVTM, CDR2 ANQGSEA. The CDR3 loop reads CSVEQGTEAFF. In nucleotides, the CDR3 is TGCAGCGTTGAACAGGGTACTGAAGCTTTCTTT.

This rearrangement joins TRBV5-1 to TRBJ2-1; 8 nucleotides align to TRBD2. The CDR3 runs to 15 residues. After removal of 5 bases from V and 0 bases from J, the junction contained 4 bases not matched to a gene. In germline, CDR1 is SGHRS, CDR2 YFSETQ. The CDR3 region has the DNA TGCGCCAGCAGATACAGCGGGGGCTCCTACAATGAGCAGTTCTTC. The encoded protein is CASRYSGGSYNEQFF.

The chain is built from TRBV14 and TRBJ1-2; weak D call: TRBD1 (5 bases). The germline CDR1 and CDR2 sequences are SGHDN and FVKESK. The CDR3 loop spans 13 amino acids. Trimming removed 1 base at V and 8 bases at J, with 11 bases between. CDR3: CASSQGRGRGYTF. In DNA form, the CDR3 reads TGTGCCAGCAGCCAAGGCCGGGGGAGGGGCTACACCTTC.

The J gene is TRBJ2-7, the V gene TRBV30; TRBD1 might be the D (5 bases). V lost 0 bases and J 6 bases, leaving 15 bases between the germline ends. Looked up from germline, CDR1 is GTSNPN and CDR2 is SVGIG (reference sequence). This CDR3 is 14 amino acids long. The CDR3 region is CAWSVGHPGGEQYF. In DNA, the CDR3 is TGTGCCTGGAGTGTAGGACACCCTGGCGGCGAGCAGTACTTC.

This clone has only one observation. This chain connects TRBV4-3 to TRBJ2-5, with D perhaps matching TRBD2 (6 bases). The end of the DNA fits TRBJ2-7 better, so the J call may be wrong. Germline CDR1 and CDR2: LGHNA and YSLEER. This CDR3 spans 15 amino acids. DNA of the CDR3: TGCGCCAGCAGCCAACAGCTAGCGACCAGATACGAGCAGTACTTC. It encodes CASSQQLATRYEQYF.

The chain couples TRBV27 to TRBJ1-2, with D maybe TRBD1 (5 bases). The ends were cut back, 6 bases at V and 4 bases at J, with 15 bases in the middle. The CDR3 sequence is 14 residues long. Germline V gene sequence: CDR1 MNHEY, CDR2 SMNVEV (reference sequence). The CDR3 coding sequence is TGTGCCAGCAGCACAGGACGGATACCCTATGGCTACACCTTC. It encodes CASSTGRIPYGYTF.

This rearrangement joins TRBV6-6 to TRBJ1-4; the D is unclear. This CDR3 has 13 amino acids. V dropped 4 bases and J dropped 5 bases, with 8 bases sitting between them. Per the germline V gene, CDR1 is MNHNY and CDR2 is SVGAGI (reference sequence). CDR3 amino acids: CASSFLRNEKLFF. CDR3 DNA sequence: TGTGCCAGCAGTTTTTTGAGGAATGAAAAACTGTTTTTT.

The genes are TRBV28 and TRBJ2-5; TRBD1 matches 11 bases. Germline values: CDR1 MDHEN, CDR2 SYDVKM. The J segment lost 5 bases and the V segment lost 5 bases, leaving 7 bases of the junction unmatched. The CDR3 is 15 amino acids. The DNA of the CDR3 is TGTGCCAGCAGTAAGGCCGGGACAGGGGGGGAGACCCAGTACTTC. It translates to CASSKAGTGGETQYF.

This chain links TRBV6-5 with TRBJ1-2; TRBD1 agrees at 10 bases. The germline V gene has CDR1 MNHEY and CDR2 SVGAGI. CDR3 length equals 14 residues. The J segment lost 7 bases and the V segment lost 6 bases, leaving 8 bases of the junction unmatched. The CDR3 bases are TGTGCCAGCAGGCGGGACAGGGGACAAGGTGGCTACACCTTC. This encodes CASRRDRGQGGYTF.

The CDR3 loop reads CASSFRGQGDDGYTF. DNA of the CDR3: TGTGCCAGCAGCTTCAGGGGACAGGGGGATGATGGCTACACCTTC. The chain combines TRBV7-2 with TRBJ1-2, with TRBD1 matching over 11 bases. The CDR3 is 15 amino acids. Germline loops: CDR1 SGHTA, CDR2 FQGNSA. V was clipped by 3 bases and J by 6 bases; unmatched bases: 6.

CDR3 in DNA: TGTGCCAGCAGCGGGGGACAGGGCTATGGCTACACCTTC. Protein: CASSGGQGYGYTF. The chain couples TRBV7-2 to TRBJ1-2, with 9 bases that match TRBD1. Germline CDR1 SGHTA, CDR2 FQGNSA. CDR3 length: 13 amino acids. The V and J ends lost 5 bases and 4 bases, in that order; junction bases with no gene match: 2.

The chain joins TRBV5-6 to TRBJ2-3, with TRBD1 matching 9 bases. V was clipped by 0 bases and J by 3 bases; unmatched bases: 5. Germline V CDR1 and CDR2: SGHDT, YYEEEE. The CDR3 runs 16 residues. Here the CDR3 reads CASSLVTGGFTDTQYF. The CDR3 DNA reads as TGTGCCAGCAGCTTGGTAACAGGGGGCTTTACAGATACGCAGTATTTT.

The chain employs TRBV7-2 and TRBJ1-2; D may be TRBD1 (5 bases). Trimming removed 3 bases from V and 2 bases from J, with 7 bases in between. CDR1 and CDR2 (germline): SGHTA, FQGNSA. CDR3 length: 13 amino acids. CDR3 nucleotide sequence: TGTGCCAGCAGCTTCGACAGCAACTATGGCTACACCTTC. Its protein is CASSFDSNYGYTF.

This chain links TRBV18 with TRBJ2-3; TRBD1 or TRBD2 may be the D gene (5 bases each). Germline V lookup: CDR1 KGHSH, CDR2 LQKENI. The CDR3 spans 15 residues. V lost 8 bases to trimming and J lost 5 bases, with 20 bases between them. The chain's CDR3 is CASPPGALVGDTQYF. CDR3 in DNA: TGTGCCAGCCCTCCCGGGGCCCTAGTAGGAGATACGCAGTATTTT.

The V call is TRBV5-5, the J call TRBJ1-2, with 9 bases fitting TRBD1. The CDR3 spans 17 residues. The germline V gene encodes CDR1 SGHKS and CDR2 YYEKEE (reference sequence). Unmatched junction bases numbered 10, after V lost 0 bases and J lost 4 bases. For the CDR3, the DNA is TGTGCCAGCAGCTTGGCCGGGGGACAGGGCCGAACCTATGGCTACACCTTC. This encodes CASSLAGGQGRTYGYTF.